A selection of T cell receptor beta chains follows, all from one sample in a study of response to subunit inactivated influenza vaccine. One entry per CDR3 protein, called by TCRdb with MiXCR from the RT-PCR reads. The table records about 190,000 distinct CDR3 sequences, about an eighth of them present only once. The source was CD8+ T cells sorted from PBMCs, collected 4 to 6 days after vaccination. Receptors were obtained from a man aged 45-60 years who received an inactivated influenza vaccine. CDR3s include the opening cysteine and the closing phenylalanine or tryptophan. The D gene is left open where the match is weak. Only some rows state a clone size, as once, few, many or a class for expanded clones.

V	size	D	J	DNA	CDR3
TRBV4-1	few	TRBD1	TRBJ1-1	TGCGCCAGCAGTTTCCCAGGGGGCGCGGTTACTGAAGCTTTCTTT	CASSFPGGAVTEAFF
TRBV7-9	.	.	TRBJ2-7	TGTGCCAGCAGCTTGGGTGTGGTGGACAGCGAGTACGAGCAGTACTTC	CASSLGVVDSEYEQYF
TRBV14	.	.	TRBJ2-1	TGTGCCAGCAGCCATCCGAACCGGGACTCAACCTACAATGAGCAGTTCTTC	CASSHPNRDSTYNEQFF
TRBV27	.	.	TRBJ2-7	TGTGCCAGCAGTTTCGTTGGTGGGGACGAGCAGTACTTC	CASSFVGGDEQYF
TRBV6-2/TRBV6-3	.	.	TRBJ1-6	TGTGCCAGCAGTTGGGACACCGACAATTCACCCCTCCACTTT	CASSWDTDNSPLHF
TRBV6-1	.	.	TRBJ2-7	TGTGCCAGCAGCCACAGGGTGGATTACGAGCAGTACTTC	CASSHRVDYEQYF
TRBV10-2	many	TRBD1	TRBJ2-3	TGCGCCAGCAGTGACTTACCGGGACAGCCCACAGATACGCAGTATTTT	CASSDLPGQPTDTQYF
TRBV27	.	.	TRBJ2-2	TGTGCCAGCAGTCTGCGTCCAGGGCGGGGCGGGGAGCTGTTTTTT	CASSLRPGRGGELFF
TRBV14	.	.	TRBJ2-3	TGTGCCAGCAGCCAAGTTGCTAGCCCCTGGAGGGATACGCAGTATTTT	CASSQVASPWRDTQYF
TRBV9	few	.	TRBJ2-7	TGTGCCAGCAGCGGGGGGGTGGACTCCTACGAGCAGTACTTC	CASSGGVDSYEQYF
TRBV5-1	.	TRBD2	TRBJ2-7	TGCGCCAGCAGCTTCCTGCCGACTAGCGGGAGATACGAGCAGTACTTC	CASSFLPTSGRYEQYF